This T cell receptor (beta chain) was captured by sequencing in a study of blood T cell repertoires in COVID-19. The overall study: Italy, Spain and the United States were the sources of the convalescent and acute COVID-19 samples. PBMCs, B-cell-depleted T cells, or T cells provided the cDNA or gDNA that made up the material.

In the authors' methods: The assay estimated nucleated cells by amplifying reference gene primers. The data were produced by immunoSEQ multiplex PCR, yet TCRdb's version contains in-frame clones alone and is incomplete. V, J and clone size are taken as reported in that table, and D and trimming were inferred from the DNA itself. The table includes about 87,000 clones, over 80% detected once. The receptor was derived from a woman between 65 and 79 years old with acute or convalescent COVID-19. The sequencing input was peripheral blood.

This CDR3 reads CASKRDSLNSPLHF. DNA of the CDR3: TGTGCCAGCAAACGGGACAGTCTCAATTCACCCCTCCACTTT. The V and J genes are TRBV9 and TRBJ1-6; 7 nucleotides line up with TRBD1. The length of the CDR3 is 14 residues. Trimming cost V 6 bases and J 7 bases; bases outside gene matches: 7. Germline assignment: CDR1 SGDLS and CDR2 YYNGEE.